The clone carrying this T cell receptor beta chain was counted at least ten times. Its antigen remains unidentified. It was template switching that added a universal primer site, and there were unique molecular identifiers on the cDNA. A single record per CDR3 protein comes from TCRdb applying MiXCR to the 5' RACE reads. The sample shows roughly 630,000 distinct CDR3 sequences, 7.1% of them seen only once. This entry is derived from a study of identical twins. Study observations and caveats: The degree of excess twin sharing was weaker in beta out-of-frame sequences. Excess low generation probability was seen in twin-shared out-of-frame alpha sequences. Models underestimated TCR alpha sharing (out-of-frame) in monozygotic twins.

Deletions cut 1 base from V and 1 base from J, with 9 bases between. CDR1 is SGHRS and CDR2 is YFSETQ in the germline V gene. CDR3 size: 15 residues. These data were likewise used in another study, on yellow fever vaccine responses in identical twins.

The sequence was obtained from a woman aged 18-35 years in good health. Sequencing used PBMCs. The chain joins TRBV5-1 to TRBJ2-1; D remains ambiguous. DNA of the CDR3: TGCGCCAGCAGCTTGTTAAGAGGTTCCTACAATGAGCAGTTCTTC. Translation: CASSLLRGSYNEQFF.